Listed below are T cell receptor beta chains from one sample, sequenced in a study of cytomegalovirus exposure and HLA in healthy donors. TCRdb keeps only in-frame clones here, not all; method: immunoSEQ multiplex PCR. The sample has 57,000 or so clones, 90% to 96% seen once; the top ten hold 0.7% to 0.95%. Material for sequencing was PBMCs. All receptors come from a man aged 18 to 29 in good health and CMV-seronegative. CDR3s include the opening cysteine and the closing phenylalanine or tryptophan. The order of the fields is J gene, V gene, D gene, CDR3 length, CDR3 protein, CDR3 DNA. The D gene is left open where the match is weak.

>TRBJ2-3|TRBV7-9|TRBD1|14
CASSQETGADTQYF
TGTGCCAGCAGCCAAGAGACAGGGGCAGATACGCAGTATTTT
>TRBJ2-5|TRBV29-1|TRBD2|12
CSVGGARETQYF
TGCAGCGTCGGGGGGGCCCGGGAGACCCAGTACTTC
>TRBJ1-2|TRBV18|-|13
CASRLAGFNGYTF
TGTGCCAGCCGGCTGGCCGGGTTCAATGGCTACACCTTC
>TRBJ2-1|TRBV5-1|TRBD1|16
CASSPETGSSYNEQFF
TGCGCCAGCAGCCCCGAGACAGGGAGCTCCTACAATGAGCAGTTCTTC
>TRBJ1-4|TRBV2|-|15
CASSEARGANEKLFF
TGTGCCAGCAGTGAAGCGCGGGGGGCTAATGAAAAACTGTTTTTT
>TRBJ2-1|TRBV7-6|-|12
CASRPVVNEQFF
TGTGCCAGCAGGCCGGTGGTCAATGAGCAGTTCTTC
>TRBJ2-5|TRBV9|TRBD2|17
CASSHLGVAGTRETQYF
TGTGCCAGCAGCCACTTGGGAGTAGCGGGAACACGAGAGACCCAGTACTTC
>TRBJ2-5|TRBV7-6|TRBD1|16
CASSLQRTGVPETQYF
TGTGCCAGCAGCTTACAAAGGACAGGGGTGCCAGAGACCCAGTACTTC
>TRBJ2-5|TRBV28|TRBD2|16
CASTQRESGGQETQYF
TGTGCCAGCACCCAGCGGGAGAGTGGGGGACAAGAGACCCAGTACTTC
>TRBJ1-5|TRBV18|TRBD1|16
CASSPEDRVGNQPQHF
TGTGCCAGCTCACCAGAAGACAGGGTAGGCAATCAGCCCCAGCATTTT
>TRBJ2-1|TRBV27|TRBD2|14
CASSSRLAGGEQFF
TGTGCCAGCAGTTCCCGACTAGCGGGGGGTGAGCAGTTCTTC
>TRBJ2-2|TRBV10-1|-|13
CASSVAAAGELFF
TGCGCCAGCAGTGTTGCGGCGGCCGGGGAGCTGTTTTTT
>TRBJ2-7|TRBV30|TRBD2|15
CAWSVGLVGIYEQYF
TGTGCCTGGAGTGTAGGACTAGTGGGAATCTACGAGCAGTACTTC
>TRBJ2-7|TRBV10-2|TRBD2|13
CASSVGGFYEQYF
TGCGCCAGCAGCGTGGGAGGGTTCTACGAGCAGTACTTC
>TRBJ2-5|TRBV11-2|TRBD2|15
CASSLLREGQETQYF
TGTGCCAGCAGCTTATTGCGGGAGGGCCAAGAGACCCAGTACTTC
>TRBJ1-5|TRBV2|-|13
CASSDEVNQPQHF
TGTGCCAGCAGTGACGAGGTCAATCAGCCCCAGCATTTT
>TRBJ1-5|TRBV30|-|13
CAWSSQGNQPQHF
TGTGCCTGGAGTTCTCAGGGCAATCAGCCCCAGCATTTT
>TRBJ2-3|TRBV4-2|-|15
CASSQGRVNTDTQYF
TGTGCCAGCAGCCAAGGACGGGTAAACACAGATACGCAGTATTTT
>TRBJ2-3|TRBV29-1|-|14
CSVREWRGTDTQYF
TGCAGCGTACGAGAGTGGAGGGGCACAGATACGCAGTATTTT
>TRBJ2-1|TRBV9|-|16
CASSTRRDSSYNEQFF
TGTGCCAGCAGCACTCGCCGGGACTCCTCCTACAATGAGCAGTTCTTC